This T cell receptor (beta chain) derives from a study of metastatic and nonmetastatic thyroid tumors. The V gene lost 0 bases and the J gene lost 7 bases, with 2 bases spanning the gap. From germline, CDR1 is SGHDT and CDR2 YYEEEE. The CDR3 covers 11 residues. TCRdb reprocessed the PCR reads via MiXCR. The sample contains 21,000 or so clones, 20% of which appear only once. Patients were all untreated before their thyroid surgery. The clonotype comes from a female donor with papillary thyroid cancer or a benign thyroid nodule (not recorded which). Some clones in this sample may be carry-over from other donors' samples. The rearrangement links TRBV5-6 to TRBJ1-5, with unresolved D. Sequenced sample: blood. The CDR3 here is CASSLGQPQHF. The CDR3 region has the DNA TGTGCCAGCAGCTTGGGGCAGCCCCAGCATTTT.